This TCR beta chain was observed in a study of tumor-infiltrating lymphocytes in primary liver carcinoma. Overall study results and limits: For tumor-adjacent and tumor-blood pairs, overlap was less than that seen for tumor region pairs. The samples were not sorted (they were bulk), so CD4+ and CD8+ repertoires were not compared.

Synthesis of TCR beta cDNA was carried out from approximately 500 ng total RNA with a constant-region primer. Three nested multiplex PCR rounds, a slightly modified ARM-PCR, produced the libraries for TCR beta. A C-beta reverse primer was combined with TRBV1-TRBV30 forward primers in the first two PCR rounds, and each round had ten to eleven cycles. TCRdb independently ran MiXCR on the multiplex PCR reads; one entry per CDR3 protein. Here the sample spans 330,000 or so distinct CDR3 sequences, about 61% being singletons. The sample holds many counts of this clonotype. Its target is unknown. Unsorted whole blood yielded the blood RNA, and germline DNA was also extracted. This CDR3 region has 17 residues. With 0 bases removed from V and 1 base from J, the gap between germline ends came to 16 bases. The germline gives CDR1 MGHRA, CDR2 YSYEKL.

The sequence derives from a middle-aged man with primary liver carcinoma and hepatitis B virus infection. The specimen sequenced was peripheral blood. The chain employs TRBV4-1 and TRBJ2-7; weak D call: TRBD1 (5 bases). This CDR3 reads CASSQDLRGHNSYEQYF. For the CDR3, the DNA is TGCGCCAGCAGCCAAGATCTCAGAGGACACAATTCCTACGAGCAGTACTTC.